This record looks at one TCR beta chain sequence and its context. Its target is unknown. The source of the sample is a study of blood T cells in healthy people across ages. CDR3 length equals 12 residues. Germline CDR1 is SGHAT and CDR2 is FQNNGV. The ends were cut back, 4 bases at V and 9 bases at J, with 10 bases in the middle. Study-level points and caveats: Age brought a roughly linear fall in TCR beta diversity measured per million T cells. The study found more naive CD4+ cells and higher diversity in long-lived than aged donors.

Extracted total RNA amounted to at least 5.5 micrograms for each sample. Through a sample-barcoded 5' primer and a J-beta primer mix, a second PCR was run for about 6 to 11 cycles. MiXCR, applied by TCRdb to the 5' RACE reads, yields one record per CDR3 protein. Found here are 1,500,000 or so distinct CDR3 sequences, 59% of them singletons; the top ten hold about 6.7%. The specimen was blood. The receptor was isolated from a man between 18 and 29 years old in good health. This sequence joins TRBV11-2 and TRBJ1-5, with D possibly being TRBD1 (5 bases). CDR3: CASSSRDGPQHF. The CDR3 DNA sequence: TGTGCCAGCAGCTCCCGGGACGGGCCCCAGCATTTT. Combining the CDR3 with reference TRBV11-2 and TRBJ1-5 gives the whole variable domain EAGVAQSPRYKIIEKRQSVAFWCNPISGHATLYWYQQILGQGPKLLIQFQNNGVVDDSQLPKDRFSAERLKGVDSTLKIQPAKLEDSAVYLCASSSRDGPQHFGDGTRLSIL.